This T cell receptor beta chain comes out of a study of blood T cell repertoires in COVID-19 (dated by TCRdb to 2019 to 2021). General notes on the study: Collaborator samples came from the United States, Italy and Spain and covered acute and convalescent phases of COVID-19. Where HLA class I and class II types were available, the types were taken from metadata supplied by the sample provider, not from assay-based typing. Subjects who had been exposed to COVID-19, were actively infected with it, or had recovered from it provided the deeply sampled blood TCRbeta repertoires that made up the dataset. Nearly every sample came with metadata listing a de-identified subject ID, COVID-19 status, age in years and sex. The prospective study material was composed of cDNA or gDNA derived from T cells, B-cell-depleted T cells, or PBMCs. The repertoires were released in a freely available public database meant as a resource for research on the immune response to SARS-CoV-2. Samples were obtained from the ongoing ImmuneRACE study (first 160 participants) and from 950 to 1,500 subjects provided by 6 global collaborators.

Broader findings and caveats from the paper: Clinical and demographic metadata were provided uncurated, with the amount varying by source and participant.

Comments on this clone: Its antigen is still unknown. It has no much larger one-base neighbor in the sample; base qualities were not kept.

TCRbeta CDR3 regions were amplified from genomic DNA by means of the immunoSEQ Assay, a bias-controlled multiplex PCR. In the authors' own workflow: Nucleated cell counts per sample were estimated from amplification of reference gene primers within the assay. To quantify the absolute abundance of each unique TCRbeta CDR3 rearrangement, sequence reads were collapsed and filtered. For each sample, productive Simpson clonality was calculated as the square root of Simpson's diversity index over productive rearrangements. As stored in TCRdb, this immuneACCESS dataset retains in-frame rearrangements with V and J assigned. A fraction of the clones does not appear; measured against another copy, unresolved V genes explain less than half of the discrepancy, and the remainder lacks a known reason. The V and J calls and the clone size are those of that table, but D and trimming were determined from the DNA. In this sample the table shows 200,000 to 250,000 clones, approximately 90% of which occur a single time. The top ten clonotypes cover roughly 5% of the sample.

Collaborating institutions collected whole blood in K2EDTA tubes following their own protocols. For TCRbeta analysis, collaborators shipped samples as frozen whole blood, isolated PBMCs, or DNA extracted from either of those sample types. The germline V gene supplies CDR1 MRHNA and CDR2 SNTAGT. Inclusive of the bounding cysteine and phenylalanine, the CDR3 is 15 residues long. Left in the record is the CDR3 DNA by itself, 45 bases read in frame from the first base. Germline trimming: 0 bases from V, 5 bases from J; junction bases outside gene matches: 5. What was sequenced was peripheral blood. The chain uses TRBV6-4 and TRBJ1-1; 8 of the junction bases match TRBD1. The clonotype originates from a middle-aged woman with acute or convalescent COVID-19. Here is the DNA: TGTGCCAGCAGTGACTCAACAGGGGGTAAAACTGAAGCTTTCTTT. It translates to CASSDSTGGKTEAFF.